This paragraph reports one T cell receptor (beta chain). These data belong to a study of TIL therapy for anti-PD-1-resistant metastatic lung cancer. Sequencing used immunoSEQ v3. Sequencing depth was 2 million to 2.5 million read pairs for survey level, roughly 4.5-6 million for deep. Sequenced by immunoSEQ multiplex PCR; TCRdb stores in-frame clones only, minus some. The sample holds just over 20,000 clones, over 70% seen once. Stated time point: pre-treatment sample, taken before nivolumab and TIL therapy. The CDR3 consists of 16 residues. Per germline, CDR1 MNHNY and CDR2 SVGAGI (reference sequence). Between the trimmed V and J ends, which lost 2 bases and 4 bases, there was a span of 12 bases.

J is TRBJ2-6 and V is TRBV6-6, with D tentatively TRBD2 (6 bases). Material: blood, obtained at baseline. The sequence came from a person aged 25-80 years with non-small cell lung cancer. The CDR3 sequence is CASSYGPGDGANVLTF. For the CDR3, the DNA is TGTGCCAGCAGTTACGGGCCGGGGGACGGGGCCAACGTCCTGACTTTC.